This T cell receptor beta chain was identified in a study of T cell changes during pregnancy in multiple sclerosis. Assay used: immunoSEQ multiplex PCR; TCRdb lists only in-frame clones, some missing. Here the sample spans around 80,000 clones, roughly 96% being singletons. This TCR came from a female donor with multiple sclerosis, enrolled in a pregnancy study. Here the sequenced sample was peripheral blood, taken in the second trimester of pregnancy.

The CDR3 DNA is TGTGCCACTACCGGACAGGTCCGAGATACGCAGTATTTT. It yields the protein CATTGQVRDTQYF. The J gene is TRBJ2-3, the V gene TRBV28; 7 bases fit TRBD1. V dropped 10 bases and J dropped 5; count of bases not matched to a gene: 9. Germline-derived CDR1 and CDR2 are MDHEN and SYDVKM. The CDR3 length is 13 residues. The full variable domain, completed using reference TRBV28 and TRBJ2-3, is DVKVTQSSRYLVKRTGEKVFLECVQDMDHENMFWYRQDPGLGLRLIYFSYDVKMKEKGDIPEGYSVSREKKERFSLILESASTNQTSMYLCATTGQVRDTQYFGPGTRLTVL.